The next 8 T cell receptor beta chains were all read from a single sample in a study of blood T cells in healthy people across ages (dated by TCRdb to the mid-2010s). The library was built by means of 5' RACE. These reads were obtained on an Illumina HiSeq 2500. A second about 7 to 12 cycle PCR used a sample-barcoded 5' primer and a J-beta primer mix. Starting from the raw public reads, TCRdb applied fastp trimming at Q25, assembled clones with MiXCR and retained in-frame beta chains. Each CDR3 protein appears once, grouped with its most common genes and DNA. In all, the sample holds about 780,000 distinct CDR3 sequences, and around 25% of those were seen once. Jointly, the top ten make up about 2.9% of the sample. In addition, the sample was reused for a study of T cells of mothers and their children.

The sequencing sample was made of blood. The receptors derive from a boy younger than 18 in good health.

The chain employs TRBV27 and TRBJ2-7; D may be TRBD2 (5 bases). This CDR3 contains 15 residues. Germline CDR1 MNHEY, CDR2 SMNVEV (reference sequence). V gave up 5 bases and J gave up 0 bases, with 14 bases separating them. The CDR3 sequence is CASSTEAGSSYEQYF. The CDR3, as DNA: TGTGCCAGCAGTACCGAGGCGGGCAGCTCCTACGAGCAGTACTTC.

The genes are TRBV7-8 and TRBJ2-1, with TRBD2 matching 8 bases. V shed 4 bases, J shed 6 bases, and the junction held 8 bases outside the gene matches. Germline loops: CDR1 SGHVS, CDR2 FQNEAQ. The CDR3 is 15 residues long. CDR3 DNA: TGTGCCAGCAGCTCTCCAGGGACTAGAGTCAATGAGCAGTTCTTC. Protein product: CASSSPGTRVNEQFF.

CDR3: CASSDSSGAYGYTF. The CDR3 DNA reads as TGTGCCAGCAGTGACTCCTCAGGGGCCTATGGCTACACCTTC. J is TRBJ1-2 and V is TRBV2; D is possibly TRBD1 (6 bases). V dropped 3 bases and J dropped 4 bases, with 12 bases sitting between them. The CDR3 has 14 residues. CDR1 and CDR2 (germline): SNHLY, FYNNEI.

This clonotype has only a few counts. V is TRBV12-3 or TRBV12-4 and J is TRBJ1-2; D possibly corresponds to TRBD1 (5 bases). The CDR3 is 15 amino acids. Trimming removed 6 bases from V and 2 bases from J, with 16 bases in between. The CDR3 sequence: CASRSLRGENYGYTF. The CDR3 nucleotides read TGTGCCAGCAGGTCCCTGAGGGGCGAAAACTATGGCTACACCTTC.

This clonotype was detected only a few times. The chain has TRBV19 and TRBJ2-5, with 9 bases identical to TRBD2. The tail of the sequence fits TRBJ2-1 better, so the J call may be wrong. Germline V gene sequence: CDR1 LNHDA, CDR2 SQIVND (reference sequence). The CDR3 has 16 residues. The CDR3, as DNA: TGTGCCAGTAGTGTCCTATCGAGCGGGGGGAACAATGAGCAGTTCTTC. Amino acids: CASSVLSSGGNNEQFF.

The V call is TRBV5-5, the J call TRBJ1-1; 7 nucleotides line up with TRBD1. V lost 5 bases, J lost 1 base, and 8 bases stayed unmatched. CDR3 size: 15 residues. CDR1 and CDR2 from the germline V gene are SGHKS and YYEKEE (reference sequence). Here the CDR3 reads CASRRSGQTNTEAFF. DNA of the CDR3: TGTGCCAGCAGGCGGTCGGGACAGACGAACACTGAAGCTTTCTTT.

This chain uses TRBV27 with TRBJ2-5; 7 bases match TRBD2. The length of the CDR3 is 17 residues. Germline CDR1 reads MNHEY; CDR2 reads SMNVEV (reference sequence). With 1 base clipped from V and 5 bases from J, the junction kept 13 bases outside the gene matches. The CDR3 nucleotides are TGTGCCAGCAGTTTATTAGGGACTAACGGGGGGTGGGAGACCCAGTACTTC. This translates into CASSLLGTNGGWETQYF.

This sequence joins TRBV5-1 and TRBJ2-5, with D maybe TRBD2 (5 bases). The CDR3 is 16 amino acids. The ends were cut back, 5 bases at V and 3 bases at J, with 20 bases in the middle. The germline V gene encodes CDR1 SGHRS and CDR2 YFSETQ. The CDR3 DNA reads TGCGCCAGCAGAGTGTCCGGACGCGTGAGGGAAGAGACCCAGTACTTC. As protein: CASRVSGRVREETQYF. Filled out from reference TRBV5-1 and TRBJ2-5, the complete variable domain reads KAGVTQTPRYLIKTRGQQVTLSCSPISGHRSVSWYQQTPGQGLQFLFEYFSETQRNKGNFPGRFSGRQFSNSRSEMNVSTLELGDSALYLCASRVSGRVREETQYFGPGTRLLVL.